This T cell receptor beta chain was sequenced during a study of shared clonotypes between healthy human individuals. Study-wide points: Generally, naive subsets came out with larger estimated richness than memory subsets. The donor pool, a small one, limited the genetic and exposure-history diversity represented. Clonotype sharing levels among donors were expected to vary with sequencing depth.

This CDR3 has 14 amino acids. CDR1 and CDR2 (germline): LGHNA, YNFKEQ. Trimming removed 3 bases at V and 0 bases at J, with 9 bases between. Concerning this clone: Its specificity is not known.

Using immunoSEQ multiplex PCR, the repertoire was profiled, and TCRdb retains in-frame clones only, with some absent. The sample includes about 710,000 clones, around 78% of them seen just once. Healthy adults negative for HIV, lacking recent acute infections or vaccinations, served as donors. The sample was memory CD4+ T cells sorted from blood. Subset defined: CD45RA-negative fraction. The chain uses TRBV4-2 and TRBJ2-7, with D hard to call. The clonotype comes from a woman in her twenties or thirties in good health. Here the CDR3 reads CASSQADTSYEQYF. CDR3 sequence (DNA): TGTGCCAGCAGCCAGGCAGATACCTCCTACGAGCAGTACTTC.